The next 7 T cell receptor beta chains were all read from a single sample in a study of Graves' ophthalmopathy and Graves' hyperthyroidism. RNA transcripts served as template for amplifying TCR beta CDR3 sequences. A first-round RT-PCR used HTBI primers, followed by a second-round multiplex PCR. TCRdb ran MiXCR on the multiplex PCR reads and lists one entry per CDR3 protein. In the table there are about 210,000 distinct CDR3 sequences, around 30% of which are singletons. The sequencing input was peripheral blood. The source is a man between 50 and 59 years old with Graves' ophthalmopathy.

This clonotype came up many times. This rearrangement joins TRBV6-1 to TRBJ1-5, with no clear D. CDR3 size: 15 residues. Germline CDR1 and CDR2: MNHNS and SASEGT. Trimming cost V 2 bases and J 3 bases, with 11 bases left between them. As DNA, the CDR3 is TGTGCCAGCAGTGAATCAAGGCAGTTCAATCAGCCCCAGCATTTT. This sequence encodes CASSESRQFNQPQHF.

This rearrangement joins TRBV7-2 to TRBJ1-1; D gene uncertain. The germline V gene has CDR1 SGHTA and CDR2 FQGNSA. The CDR3 covers 15 residues. Trimming took 0 bases from V and 7 from J, leaving 15 bases between them. CDR3 DNA: TGTGCCAGCAGCTTAGCCCGAGACCGGGCTGGTGAAGCTTTCTTT. Protein sequence: CASSLARDRAGEAFF.

This clonotype appeared many times. The gene calls are TRBV12-3 or TRBV12-4 and TRBJ2-2; no reliable D call. This CDR3 spans 16 amino acids. V lost 5 bases, J lost 5 bases, and 18 bases lay in between. CDR3 sequence: CASSPRFTKRTGELFF. The CDR3 DNA follows: TGTGCCAGCAGTCCCAGATTTACCAAACGAACCGGGGAGCTGTTTTTT.

There are many counts of this clonotype. V usage is TRBV7-9 and J usage is TRBJ1-2, with D perhaps matching TRBD1 (5 bases). This CDR3 spans 14 amino acids. V shed 5 bases and J shed 5 bases, with 15 bases lying between them. Germline V lookup: CDR1 SEHNR, CDR2 FQNEAQ (reference sequence). The CDR3 coding sequence is TGTGCCAGCAGCCCTCAGGGCGACCCGTATGGCTACACCTTC. Its protein product is CASSPQGDPYGYTF. The full variable domain, rest sourced from reference TRBV7-9 and TRBJ1-2, is DTGVSQNPRHKITKRGQNVTFRCDPISEHNRLYWYRQTLGQGPEFLTYFQNEAQLEKSRLLSDRFSAERPKGSFSTLEIQRTEQGDSAMYLCASSPQGDPYGYTFGSGTRLTVV.

This clonotype has ten or more counts. This chain links TRBV27 with TRBJ2-7; D gene uncertain. The CDR3 extends over 16 amino acids. V shed 7 bases and J shed 0 bases, with 19 bases lying between them. CDR1 MNHEY and CDR2 SMNVEV come from the germline V gene (reference sequence). CDR3 residues: CASTQSVGHLSYEQYF. In nucleotides, the CDR3 is TGTGCCAGCACGCAGTCCGTCGGCCACCTCTCCTACGAGCAGTACTTC.

This clonotype was seen at least ten times. The genes are TRBV29-1 and TRBJ1-5; D is unclear. The germline V and J ends were trimmed by 4 bases and 0 bases, with 7 bases remaining between them. The length of the CDR3 is 13 residues. The germline V gene encodes CDR1 SQVTM and CDR2 ANQGSEA. The CDR3 DNA follows: TGCAGCGTTGTTCAGAATAGCAATCAGCCCCAGCATTTT. Amino acids: CSVVQNSNQPQHF.

This clonotype turned up a few times. The CDR3 sequence is CASSLYPPWVHEQYF. The CDR3 region has the DNA TGTGCCAGCAGTTTATACCCCCCTTGGGTCCACGAGCAGTACTTC. This chain links TRBV28 with TRBJ2-7; D remains ambiguous. The CDR3 consists of 15 residues. V was cut by 1 base and J by 5 bases, with 15 bases left in between. The germline V gene has CDR1 MDHEN and CDR2 SYDVKM.